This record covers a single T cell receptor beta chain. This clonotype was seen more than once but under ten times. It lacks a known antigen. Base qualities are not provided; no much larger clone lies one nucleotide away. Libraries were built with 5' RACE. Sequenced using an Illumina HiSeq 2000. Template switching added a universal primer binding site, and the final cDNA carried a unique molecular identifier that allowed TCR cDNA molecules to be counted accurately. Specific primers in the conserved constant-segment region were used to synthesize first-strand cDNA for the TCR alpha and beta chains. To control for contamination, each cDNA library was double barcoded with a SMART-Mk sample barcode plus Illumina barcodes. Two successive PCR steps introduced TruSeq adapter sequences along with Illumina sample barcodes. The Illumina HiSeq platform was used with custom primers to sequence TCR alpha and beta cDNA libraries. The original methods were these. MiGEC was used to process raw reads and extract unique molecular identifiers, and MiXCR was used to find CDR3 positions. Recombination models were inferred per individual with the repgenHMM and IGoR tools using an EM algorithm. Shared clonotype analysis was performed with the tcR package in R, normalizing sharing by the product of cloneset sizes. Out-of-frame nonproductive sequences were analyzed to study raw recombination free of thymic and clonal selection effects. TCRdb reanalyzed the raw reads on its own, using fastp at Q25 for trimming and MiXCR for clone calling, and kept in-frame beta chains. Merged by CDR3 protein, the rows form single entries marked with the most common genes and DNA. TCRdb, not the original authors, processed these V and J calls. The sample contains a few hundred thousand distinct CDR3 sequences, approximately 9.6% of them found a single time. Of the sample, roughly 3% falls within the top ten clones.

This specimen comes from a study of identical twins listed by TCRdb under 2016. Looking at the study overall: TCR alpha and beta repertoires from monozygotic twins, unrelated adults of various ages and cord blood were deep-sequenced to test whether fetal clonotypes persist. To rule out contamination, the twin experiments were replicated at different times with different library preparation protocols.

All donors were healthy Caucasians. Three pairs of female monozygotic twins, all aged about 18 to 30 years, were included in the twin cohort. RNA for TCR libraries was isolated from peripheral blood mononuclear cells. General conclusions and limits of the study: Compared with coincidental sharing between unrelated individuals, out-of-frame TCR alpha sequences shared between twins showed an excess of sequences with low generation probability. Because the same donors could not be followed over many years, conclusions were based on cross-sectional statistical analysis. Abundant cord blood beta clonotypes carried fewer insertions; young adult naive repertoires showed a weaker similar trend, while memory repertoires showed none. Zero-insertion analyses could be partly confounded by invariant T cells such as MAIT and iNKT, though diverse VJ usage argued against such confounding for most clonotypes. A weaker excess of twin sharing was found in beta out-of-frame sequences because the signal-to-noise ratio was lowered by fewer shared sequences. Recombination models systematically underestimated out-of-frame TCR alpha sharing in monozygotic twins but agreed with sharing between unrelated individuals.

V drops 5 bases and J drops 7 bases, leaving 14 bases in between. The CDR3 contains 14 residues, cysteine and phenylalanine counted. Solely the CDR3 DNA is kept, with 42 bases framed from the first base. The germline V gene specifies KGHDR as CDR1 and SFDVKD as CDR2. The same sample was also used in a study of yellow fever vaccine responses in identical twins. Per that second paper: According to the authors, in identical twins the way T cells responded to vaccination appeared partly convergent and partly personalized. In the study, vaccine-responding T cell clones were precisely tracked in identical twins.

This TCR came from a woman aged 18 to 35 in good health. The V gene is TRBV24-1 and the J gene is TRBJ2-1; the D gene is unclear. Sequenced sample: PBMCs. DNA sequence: TGTGCCACCAGTGCAAATTCTCAAGTTAATGAGCAGTTCTTC. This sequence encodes CATSANSQVNEQFF.